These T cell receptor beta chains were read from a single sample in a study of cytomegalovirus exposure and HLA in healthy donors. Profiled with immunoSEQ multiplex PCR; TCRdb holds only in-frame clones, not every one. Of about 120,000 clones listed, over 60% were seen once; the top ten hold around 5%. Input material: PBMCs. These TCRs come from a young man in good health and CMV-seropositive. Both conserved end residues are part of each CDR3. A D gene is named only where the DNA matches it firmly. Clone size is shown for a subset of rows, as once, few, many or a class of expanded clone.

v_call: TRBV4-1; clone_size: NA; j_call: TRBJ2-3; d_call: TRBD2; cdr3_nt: TGCGCCAGCAGCCAAGGACTAGCGGGGCTTAGGACAGATACGCAGTATTTT; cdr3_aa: CASSQGLAGLRTDTQYF
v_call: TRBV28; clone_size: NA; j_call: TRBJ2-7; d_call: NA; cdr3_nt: TGTGCCAGCAGTTTGACTAGCTACGAGCAGTACTTC; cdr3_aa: CASSLTSYEQYF
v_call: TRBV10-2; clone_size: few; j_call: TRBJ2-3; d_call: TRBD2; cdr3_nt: TGCGCCAGCAGTGGACTAGCGGGGGGCCAATCGGATACGCAGTATTTT; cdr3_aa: CASSGLAGGQSDTQYF
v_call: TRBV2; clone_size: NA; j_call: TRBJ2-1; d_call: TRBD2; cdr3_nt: TGTGCCAGCTCGAAGGGACTAGCGGGGGGGCTCTACAATGAGCAGTTCTTC; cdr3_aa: CASSKGLAGGLYNEQFF
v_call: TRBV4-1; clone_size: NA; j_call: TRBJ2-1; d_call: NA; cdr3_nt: TGCGCCTGCGGTAGGGCGGGGCCCAACAATGAGCAGTTCTTC; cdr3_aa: CACGRAGPNNEQFF
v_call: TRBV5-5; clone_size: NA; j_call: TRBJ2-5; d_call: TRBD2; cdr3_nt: TGTGCCAGCAGCTGGACTAGCGGGCGGGAAGAGACCCAGTACTTC; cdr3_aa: CASSWTSGREETQYF
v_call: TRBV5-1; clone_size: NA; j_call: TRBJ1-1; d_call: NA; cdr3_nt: TGCGCCAGCAGCTTGGGCAGTCGGGGGGCTGTTGCTGAAGCTTTCTTT; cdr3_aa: CASSLGSRGAVAEAFF
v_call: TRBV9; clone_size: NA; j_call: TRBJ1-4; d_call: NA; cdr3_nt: TGTGCCAGCAGCGCGGACGGGAGGCTGCCTAATGAAAAACTGTTTTTT; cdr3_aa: CASSADGRLPNEKLFF
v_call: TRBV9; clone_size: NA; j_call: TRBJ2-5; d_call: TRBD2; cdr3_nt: TGTGCCAGCAGCCCCCAGGCGCGGGGGCAAGAGACCCAGTACTTC; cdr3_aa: CASSPQARGQETQYF
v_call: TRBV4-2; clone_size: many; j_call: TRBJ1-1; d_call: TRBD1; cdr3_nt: TGTGCCAGCAGCCAAGACCCGGGACAGCTTAAGTGGTACACTGAAGCTTTCTTT; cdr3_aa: CASSQDPGQLKWYTEAFF
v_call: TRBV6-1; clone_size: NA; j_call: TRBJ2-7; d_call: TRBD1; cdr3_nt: TGTGCCATACGGGACAGGGACTCCTACGAGCAGTACTTC; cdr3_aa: CAIRDRDSYEQYF
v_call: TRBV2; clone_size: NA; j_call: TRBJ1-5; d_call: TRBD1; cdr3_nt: TGTGCCAGCAGTGTTTTGGGGACAGGGGTGCATTTT; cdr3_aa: CASSVLGTGVHF
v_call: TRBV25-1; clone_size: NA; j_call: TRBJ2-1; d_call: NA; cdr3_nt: TGTGCCAGCAGTGAACATGGGGCCTCGAGCGGGCGATACAATGAGCAGTTCTTC; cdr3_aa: CASSEHGASSGRYNEQFF
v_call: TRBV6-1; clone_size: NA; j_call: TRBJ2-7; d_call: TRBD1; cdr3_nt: TGTGCCAGCAGTGACGAACAGGGGACCCACGAGCAGTACTTC; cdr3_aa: CASSDEQGTHEQYF
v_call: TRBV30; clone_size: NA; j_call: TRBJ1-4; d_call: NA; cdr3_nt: TGTGCCTGGAGTGGCAGTAATGAAAAACTGTTTTTT; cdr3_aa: CAWSGSNEKLFF
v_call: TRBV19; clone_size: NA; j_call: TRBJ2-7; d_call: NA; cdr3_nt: TGTGCCAGTAGTATGGGCCCAGGGCAATACAGCTCCTACGAGCAGTACTTC; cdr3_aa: CASSMGPGQYSSYEQYF
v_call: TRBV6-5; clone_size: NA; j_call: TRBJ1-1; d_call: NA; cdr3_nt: TGTGCCAGCAGTTACAGAAGACAGGACCGAGGGGAAGCTTTCTTT; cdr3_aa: CASSYRRQDRGEAFF
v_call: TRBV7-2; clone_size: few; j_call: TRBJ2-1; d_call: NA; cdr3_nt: TGTGCCAGCGCCCCTACCTGGGCTTCCTACAATGAGCAGTTCTTC; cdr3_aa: CASAPTWASYNEQFF
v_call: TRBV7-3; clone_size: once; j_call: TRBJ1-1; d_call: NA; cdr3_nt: TGTGCCAGCAGCCTCGTCGGGGAGAACACTGAAGCTTTCTTT; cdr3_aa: CASSLVGENTEAFF